Below, one T cell receptor (beta chain) is given with its context. The record originates from a study of blood T cells in healthy people across ages. The CDR3 is made up of 15 amino acids. The V end lost 2 bases, the J end lost 2 bases, and 8 bases lay between the germline ends. Germline V gene sequence: CDR1 KGHDR, CDR2 SFDVKD. Primed by a sample-barcoded 5' primer and a J-beta primer mix, a second PCR proceeded for 7 to 11 cycles. From the 5' RACE reads, TCRdb called clonotypes with MiXCR, one entry per CDR3 protein. Seen here are approximately 1.5 million distinct CDR3 sequences, under 55% observed once, and the top ten hold more than 4%.

Sequencing used blood. The chain joins TRBV24-1 to TRBJ2-2, with D uncertain. This receptor was identified in a woman under 30 in good health. CDR3 loop: CATSDYPGNTGELFF. For the CDR3, the DNA is TGTGCCACCAGTGATTATCCAGGCAACACCGGGGAGCTGTTTTTT.